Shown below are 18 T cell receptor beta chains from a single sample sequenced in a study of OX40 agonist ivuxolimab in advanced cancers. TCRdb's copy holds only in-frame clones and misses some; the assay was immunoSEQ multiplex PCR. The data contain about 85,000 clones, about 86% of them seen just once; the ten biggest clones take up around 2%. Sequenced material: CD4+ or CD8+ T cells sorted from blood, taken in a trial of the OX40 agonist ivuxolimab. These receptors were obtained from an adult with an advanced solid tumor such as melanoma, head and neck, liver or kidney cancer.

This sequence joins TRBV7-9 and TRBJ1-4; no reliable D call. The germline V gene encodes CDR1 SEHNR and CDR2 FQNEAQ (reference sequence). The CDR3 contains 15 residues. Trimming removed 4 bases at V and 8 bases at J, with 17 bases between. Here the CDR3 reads CASSSSAGVGEKLFF. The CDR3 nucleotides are TGTGCCAGCAGCTCGTCCGCCGGGGTAGGGGAAAAACTGTTTTTT.

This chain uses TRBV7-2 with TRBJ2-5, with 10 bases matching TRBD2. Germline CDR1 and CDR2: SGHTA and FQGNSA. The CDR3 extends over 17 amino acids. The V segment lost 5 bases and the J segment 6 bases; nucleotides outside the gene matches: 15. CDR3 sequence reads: CASSPTSSGGARKTQYF. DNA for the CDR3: TGTGCCAGCAGCCCTACGTCCAGCGGGGGGGCCCGTAAGACCCAGTACTTC.

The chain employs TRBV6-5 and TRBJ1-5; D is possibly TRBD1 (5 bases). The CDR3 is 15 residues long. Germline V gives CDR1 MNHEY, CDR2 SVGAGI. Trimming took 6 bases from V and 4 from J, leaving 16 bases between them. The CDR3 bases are TGTGCCAGCAGCGAATACGGGACGGCGAATCAGCCCCAGCATTTT. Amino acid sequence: CASSEYGTANQPQHF.

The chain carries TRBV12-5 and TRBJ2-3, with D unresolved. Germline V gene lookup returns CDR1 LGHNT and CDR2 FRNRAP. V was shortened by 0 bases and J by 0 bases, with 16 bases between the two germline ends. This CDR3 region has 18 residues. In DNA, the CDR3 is TGTGCTAGTGGTTTGGTACGAATTCCCCCCGTTAGCACAGATACGCAGTATTTT. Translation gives CASGLVRIPPVSTDTQYF.

CDR3 coding DNA: TGTGCCATCAGTGGCCCTGGGGGGGCGGACACAGATACGCAGTATTTT. Protein sequence: CAISGPGGADTDTQYF. The V gene is TRBV10-3, the J gene TRBJ2-3; a possible D gene is TRBD2 (7 bases). The CDR3 length is 16 residues. V lost 4 bases and J 2 bases, leaving 16 bases between the germline ends. In germline, CDR1 is ENHRY, CDR2 SYGVKD.

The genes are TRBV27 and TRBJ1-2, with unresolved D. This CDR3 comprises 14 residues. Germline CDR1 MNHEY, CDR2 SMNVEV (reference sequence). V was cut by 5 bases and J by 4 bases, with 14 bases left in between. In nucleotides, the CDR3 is TGTGCCAGCAGTGAAATCGGACGGTCCTATGGCTACACCTTC. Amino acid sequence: CASSEIGRSYGYTF.

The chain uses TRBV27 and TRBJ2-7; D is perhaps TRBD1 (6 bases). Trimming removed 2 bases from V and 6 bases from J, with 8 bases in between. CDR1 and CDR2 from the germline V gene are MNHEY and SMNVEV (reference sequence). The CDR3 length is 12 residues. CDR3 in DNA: TGTGCCAGCAGTTTAAGGACAGTCGAGCAGTACTTC. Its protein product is CASSLRTVEQYF.

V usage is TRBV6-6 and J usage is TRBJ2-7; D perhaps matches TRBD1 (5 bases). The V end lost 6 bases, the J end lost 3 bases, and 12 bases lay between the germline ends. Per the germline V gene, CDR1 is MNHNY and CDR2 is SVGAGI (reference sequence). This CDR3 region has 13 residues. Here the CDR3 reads CASSWVGLYEQYF. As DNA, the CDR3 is TGTGCCAGCAGCTGGGTGGGGCTCTACGAGCAGTACTTC.

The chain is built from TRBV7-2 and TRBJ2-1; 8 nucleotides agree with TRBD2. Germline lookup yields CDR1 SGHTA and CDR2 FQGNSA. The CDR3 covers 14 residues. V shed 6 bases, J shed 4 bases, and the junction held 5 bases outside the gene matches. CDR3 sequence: CASSPGGSYNEQFF. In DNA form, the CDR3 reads TGTGCCAGCAGTCCGGGGGGGTCGTACAATGAGCAGTTCTTC.

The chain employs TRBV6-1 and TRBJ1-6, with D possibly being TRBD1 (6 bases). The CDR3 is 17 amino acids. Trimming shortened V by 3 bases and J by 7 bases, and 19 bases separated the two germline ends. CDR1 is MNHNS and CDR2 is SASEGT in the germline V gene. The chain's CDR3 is CASSDQGHWELNSPLHF. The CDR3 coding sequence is TGTGCCAGCAGTGACCAGGGACATTGGGAGCTAAATTCACCCCTCCACTTT.

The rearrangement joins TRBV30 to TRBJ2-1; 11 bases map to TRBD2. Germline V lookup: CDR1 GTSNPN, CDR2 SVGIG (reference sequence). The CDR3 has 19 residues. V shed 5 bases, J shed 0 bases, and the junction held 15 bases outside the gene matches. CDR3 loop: CAWGPWASGGISSYNEQFF. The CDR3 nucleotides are TGTGCCTGGGGGCCCTGGGCTAGCGGGGGGATCAGCTCCTACAATGAGCAGTTCTTC. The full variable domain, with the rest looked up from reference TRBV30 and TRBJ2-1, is SQTIHQWPATLVQPVGSPLSLECTVEGTSNPNLYWYRQAAGRGLQLLFYSVGIGQISSEVPQNLSASRPQDRQFILSSKKLLLSDSGFYLCAWGPWASGGISSYNEQFFGPGTRLTVL.

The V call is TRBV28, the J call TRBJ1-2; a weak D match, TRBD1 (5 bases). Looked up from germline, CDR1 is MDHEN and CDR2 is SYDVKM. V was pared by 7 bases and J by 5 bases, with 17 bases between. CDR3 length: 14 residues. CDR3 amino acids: CASTLGGARYGYTF. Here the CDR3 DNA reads TGTGCCAGCACCCTAGGAGGGGCCCGGTATGGCTACACCTTC.

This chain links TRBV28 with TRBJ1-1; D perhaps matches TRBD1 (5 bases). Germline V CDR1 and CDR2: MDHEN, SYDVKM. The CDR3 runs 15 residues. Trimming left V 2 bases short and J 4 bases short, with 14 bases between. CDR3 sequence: CASSLGYSGGTEAFF. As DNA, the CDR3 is TGTGCCAGCAGTTTAGGGTATTCGGGGGGCACTGAAGCTTTCTTT.

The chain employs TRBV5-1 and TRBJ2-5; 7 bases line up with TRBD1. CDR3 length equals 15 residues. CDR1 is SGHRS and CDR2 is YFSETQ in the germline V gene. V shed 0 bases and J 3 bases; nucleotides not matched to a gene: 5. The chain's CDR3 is CASSLDVGGEETQYF. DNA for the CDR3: TGCGCCAGCAGCTTGGACGTAGGGGGCGAAGAGACCCAGTACTTC.

In nucleotides, the CDR3 is TGTGCCAGCAGCCCGACGCTGACTAGCGGGGGGTGGGAGCAGTACTTC. Protein: CASSPTLTSGGWEQYF. This chain uses TRBV7-9 with TRBJ2-7, with 13 bases aligning to TRBD2. The CDR3 has 16 amino acids. Per the germline V gene, CDR1 is SEHNR and CDR2 is FQNEAQ (reference sequence). V was pared by 5 bases and J by 7 bases, with 11 bases of the junction left unmatched.

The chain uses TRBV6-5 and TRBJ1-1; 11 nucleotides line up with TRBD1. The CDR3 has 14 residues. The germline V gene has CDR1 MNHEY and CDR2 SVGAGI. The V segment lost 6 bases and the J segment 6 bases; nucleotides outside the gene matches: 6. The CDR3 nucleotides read TGTGCCAGCAGGAGGACAGGGGGCAATCCTGAAGCTTTCTTT. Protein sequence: CASRRTGGNPEAFF.

The chain's CDR3 is CASSLTGGMNTEAFF. CDR3 nucleotide sequence: TGCGCCAGCAGCTTGACGGGTGGCATGAACACTGAAGCTTTCTTT. The chain joins TRBV5-1 to TRBJ1-1; D uncertain. From germline, CDR1 is SGHRS and CDR2 YFSETQ. The CDR3 covers 15 residues. Trimming took 1 base from V and 0 from J, leaving 10 bases between them.

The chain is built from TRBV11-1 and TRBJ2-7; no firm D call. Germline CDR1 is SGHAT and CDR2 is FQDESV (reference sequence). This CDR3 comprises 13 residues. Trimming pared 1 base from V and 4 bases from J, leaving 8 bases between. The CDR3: CASSLGIGYEQYF. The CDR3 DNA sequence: TGTGCCAGCAGCTTAGGGATCGGTTACGAGCAGTACTTC.